This entry lists 17 T cell receptor beta chains sequenced from one sample in a study of OX40 agonist ivuxolimab in advanced cancers. Generated by immunoSEQ multiplex PCR, the TCRdb table keeps only in-frame clones and is missing some. This table has 90,000 to 100,000 clones, around 85% appearing once. This specimen was CD4+ or CD8+ T cells sorted from blood, taken in a trial of the OX40 agonist ivuxolimab. These receptors all stem from an adult with an advanced solid tumor such as melanoma, head and neck, liver or kidney cancer.

V usage is TRBV9 and J usage is TRBJ2-2, with D possibly TRBD2 on 6 matching bases. V was trimmed by 4 bases and J by 4 bases, leaving 17 bases between them. CDR1 is SGDLS, CDR2 YYNGEE, per germline. The CDR3 has 16 residues. The CDR3 region is CASSPFSGDGTGELFF. The DNA for the CDR3 is TGTGCCAGCAGCCCCTTTTCGGGAGACGGCACCGGGGAGCTGTTTTTT. The variable domain in full, with the rest retrieved from reference TRBV9 and TRBJ2-2, is DSGVTQTPKHLITATGQRVTLRCSPRSGDLSVYWYQQSLDQGLQFLIQYYNGEERAKGNILERFSAQQFPDLHSELNLSSLELGDSALYFCASSPFSGDGTGELFFGEGSRLTVL.

The V gene is TRBV28, the J gene TRBJ2-4; 7 bases align to TRBD1. Germline values: CDR1 MDHEN, CDR2 SYDVKM. The CDR3 extends over 15 amino acids. The V segment lost 5 bases and the J segment 9 bases; nucleotides outside the gene matches: 13. The CDR3 nucleotides are TGTGCCAGCAGTGATCTTACAGGGGCCCAGGTCATTCAGTACTTC. Its translation is CASSDLTGAQVIQYF.

Only one count was recorded for this clone. This chain links TRBV28 with TRBJ2-5; D unresolved. The CDR3 has 13 residues. Trimming removed 6 bases at V and 2 bases at J, with 10 bases between. Germline V gene lookup returns CDR1 MDHEN and CDR2 SYDVKM. In nucleotides, the CDR3 is TGTGCCAGCAGCGCCCCCCCGCAAGAGACCCAGTACTTC. Translated: CASSAPPQETQYF.

This chain connects TRBV19 to TRBJ2-7; tentatively, D is TRBD1 or TRBD2 (5 bases each). CDR3 length: 15 amino acids. Germline CDR1 and CDR2: LNHDA and SQIVND (reference sequence). The ends were cut back, 5 bases at V and 0 bases at J, with 14 bases in the middle. The CDR3 region has the DNA TGTGCCAGTAGTTTCACCCGGGACCGCTCCTACGAGCAGTACTTC. Protein product: CASSFTRDRSYEQYF.

This clone was detected a few times. The J gene is TRBJ2-4, the V gene TRBV27; 8 bases align to TRBD2. The CDR3 has 16 residues. V was clipped by 5 bases and J by 6 bases; unmatched bases: 12. The germline V gene has CDR1 MNHEY and CDR2 SMNVEV (reference sequence). As DNA, the CDR3 is TGTGCCAGCAGTCACGGACCGGAGCGGGGGCTAAACATTCAGTACTTC. Its translation: CASSHGPERGLNIQYF.

This clone was seen only once. V is TRBV18 and J is TRBJ2-7; D may be TRBD1 (6 bases). CDR3 length equals 16 residues. The germline CDR1 and CDR2 sequences are KGHSH and LQKENI. Between the trimmed V and J ends, which lost 2 bases and 0 bases, there was a span of 14 bases. The DNA of the CDR3 is TGTGCCAGCTCACCAAGTTTTGCAGGGGTCTCCTACGAGCAGTACTTC. Residues: CASSPSFAGVSYEQYF.

This chain uses TRBV28 with TRBJ2-1, with 9 bases matching TRBD2. The CDR3 contains 18 residues. Germline V gene sequence: CDR1 MDHEN, CDR2 SYDVKM. Trimming took 7 bases from V and 6 from J; bases not matched to a gene: 19. The CDR3 sequence: CASTPGSGSSPRGNEQFF. The DNA of the CDR3 is TGTGCCAGCACACCCGGTAGCGGGAGTTCCCCCCGCGGCAATGAGCAGTTCTTC.

J is TRBJ2-5 and V is TRBV5-1; TRBD2 matches at 11 bases. The trim removed 4 bases at V and 4 bases at J, leaving 6 bases unmatched. CDR1 is SGHRS and CDR2 is YFSETQ in the germline V gene. CDR3 length equals 15 residues. CDR3 bases: TGCGCCAGCAGCCCGGGACTAGCGGCTTCAGAGACCCAGTACTTC. Encoded protein: CASSPGLAASETQYF.

This clone has only one observation. The chain is built from TRBV4-2 and TRBJ2-1; TRBD2 matches at 9 bases. Germline V gene data show CDR1 as LGHNA and CDR2 as YNFKEQ. J lost 7 bases, V lost 4 bases, and 11 bases had no gene match. The length of the CDR3 is 16 residues. The CDR3 loop reads CASSPFLAGAGNEQFF. CDR3 coding DNA: TGTGCCAGCAGCCCGTTCTTAGCGGGAGCAGGTAATGAGCAGTTCTTC.

The chain is built from TRBV29-1 and TRBJ1-1; the D gene is possibly TRBD1 (5 bases). Germline V gene lookup returns CDR1 SQVTM and CDR2 ANQGSEA. V shed 6 bases and J shed 7 bases, with 21 bases lying between them. The CDR3 extends over 14 amino acids. Here the CDR3 reads CSVGEGGPTGEAFF. The CDR3 DNA is TGCAGCGTGGGGGAAGGTGGGCCGACCGGTGAAGCTTTCTTT.

This clone was seen only once. The V and J genes are TRBV6-4 and TRBJ1-2; weak D call: TRBD1 (6 bases). V lost 7 bases and J 6 bases, leaving 12 bases between the germline ends. CDR3 length equals 12 residues. The germline V gene has CDR1 MRHNA and CDR2 SNTAGT. This CDR3 is CASIRTANGYTF. DNA of the CDR3: TGTGCCAGCATTCGGACAGCGAATGGCTACACCTTC.

The count of this clone is one. This chain links TRBV28 with TRBJ2-5; 9 bases align to TRBD2. The J segment lost 5 bases and the V segment lost 5 bases, leaving 3 bases of the junction unmatched. CDR1 and CDR2 (germline): MDHEN, SYDVKM. The CDR3 has 13 residues. DNA of the CDR3: TGTGCCAGCAGTATGGCGGGAGGGGAGACCCAGTACTTC. Protein sequence: CASSMAGGETQYF.

This chain uses TRBV7-8 with TRBJ2-1; D may be TRBD2 (6 bases). Per germline, CDR1 SGHVS and CDR2 FQNEAQ. The CDR3 runs to 13 residues. Trimming stripped 4 bases from V and 9 bases from J, with 13 bases between. CDR3 nucleotide sequence: TGTGCCAGCAGCTCCCAGTACGGGGGTGAGCAGTTCTTC. Its protein is CASSSQYGGEQFF.

This clone has only a few counts. The rearrangement links TRBV19 to TRBJ1-1, with D possibly TRBD1 on 5 matching bases. V shed 4 bases and J shed 0 bases, with 12 bases lying between them. Germline V gives CDR1 LNHDA, CDR2 SQIVND (reference sequence). The CDR3 contains 15 residues. CDR3 sequence reads: CASSSRQTMNTEAFF. For the CDR3, the DNA is TGTGCCAGTAGTAGTCGACAGACGATGAACACTGAAGCTTTCTTT.

This chain links TRBV11-2 with TRBJ1-4; the match to TRBD1 covers 9 bases. The CDR3 runs 16 residues. V lost 5 bases, J lost 0 bases, and 4 bases stayed unmatched. Germline CDR1 and CDR2: SGHAT and FQNNGV. CDR3 DNA: TGTGCCAGCAGCCAACAGGGGGCCGCAACTAATGAAAAACTGTTTTTT. Translating it yields CASSQQGAATNEKLFF.

The chain carries TRBV27 and TRBJ1-4; no firm D call. The CDR3 consists of 16 residues. Per the germline V gene, CDR1 is MNHEY and CDR2 is SMNVEV (reference sequence). Trimming removed 5 bases at V and 4 bases at J, with 17 bases between. Here the CDR3 reads CASSSGVGPLNEKLFF. The CDR3 nucleotides are TGTGCCAGCAGTAGCGGGGTCGGCCCCCTTAATGAAAAACTGTTTTTT.

The J gene is TRBJ2-2, the V gene TRBV7-6; 8 nucleotides line up with TRBD2. Germline lookup yields CDR1 SGHVS and CDR2 FNYEAQ. This CDR3 region has 16 residues. The ends lost 5 bases at V and 1 base at J; junction bases unmatched: 6. CDR3: CASSLTSAENTGELFF. The DNA of the CDR3 is TGTGCCAGCAGCCTGACTAGCGCGGAGAACACCGGGGAGCTGTTTTTT.